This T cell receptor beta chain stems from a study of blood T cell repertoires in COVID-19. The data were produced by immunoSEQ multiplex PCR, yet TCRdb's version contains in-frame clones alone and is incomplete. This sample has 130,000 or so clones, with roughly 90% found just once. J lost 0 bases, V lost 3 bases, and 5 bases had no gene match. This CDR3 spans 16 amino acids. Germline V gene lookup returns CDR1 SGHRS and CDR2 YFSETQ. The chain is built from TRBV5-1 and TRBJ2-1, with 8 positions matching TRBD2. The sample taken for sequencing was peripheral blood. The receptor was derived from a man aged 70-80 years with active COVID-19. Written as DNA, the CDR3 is TGCGCCAGCAGCTCCTCGGGGGGGAACTCCTACAATGAGCAGTTCTTC. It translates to CASSSSGGNSYNEQFF.